The rows below give T cell receptor beta chains drawn from one sample of a study of beta chain features in type 1 diabetes. Sequencing used immunoSEQ multiplex PCR; TCRdb keeps in-frame clones, though not all of them. This sample carries fewer than 900,000 clones, about 17% of them seen once, and the ten largest clones take around 0.02%. Material for sequencing was naive CD4+ T cells from blood. These receptor sequences come from a woman in her late teens or twenties in good health. Both conserved end residues are part of each CDR3. D genes are given only for firm matches. Clone size appears in some rows only: once, few, many, or a class for an expanded clone.

v_call	d_call	clone_size	j_call	cdr3_aa	cdr3_nt
TRBV2	.	few	TRBJ2-3	CASSESGDGSSTDTQYF	TGTGCCAGCAGTGAATCCGGGGACGGTTCTAGCACAGATACGCAGTATTTT
TRBV4-3	.	few	TRBJ2-3	CASSQDFGTQYF	TGCGCCAGCAGCCAAGATTTCGGAACGCAGTATTTT
TRBV4-3	.	.	TRBJ2-7	CASSQVFSGSYEQYF	TGCGCCAGCAGCCAAGTTTTTTCGGGCTCCTACGAGCAGTACTTC
TRBV7-8	TRBD2	.	TRBJ2-5	CASSLAGTSKTQYF	TGTGCCAGCAGCTTAGCCGGGACTAGCAAGACCCAGTACTTC
TRBV28	.	.	TRBJ2-1	CASSSFSSAQDSYNEQFF	TGTGCCAGCAGTTCCTTCTCTAGCGCACAGGACTCCTACAATGAGCAGTTCTTC
TRBV13	TRBD2	.	TRBJ2-7	CASSLKASGSYEQYF	TGTGCCAGCAGCTTAAAGGCTAGCGGCTCCTACGAGCAGTACTTC
TRBV5-1	.	.	TRBJ2-3	CASSDLTDTQYF	TGCGCCAGCAGCGACCTGACAGATACGCAGTATTTT
TRBV5-8	.	.	TRBJ2-3	CASSRTTGSDTQYF	TGTGCCAGCAGCCGAACCACAGGGTCAGATACGCAGTATTTT
TRBV5-4	.	.	TRBJ2-1	CASSGTTYNEQFF	TGTGCCAGCAGCGGGACCACCTACAATGAGCAGTTCTTC
TRBV7-2	.	.	TRBJ1-2	CASSYDTGKTYTF	TGTGCCAGCAGCTACGACACGGGAAAGACGTACACCTTC
TRBV9	.	.	TRBJ2-7	CASSVEVGYSYEQYF	TGTGCCAGCAGCGTAGAGGTGGGTTACTCCTACGAGCAGTACTTC
TRBV28	.	.	TRBJ1-1	CASTTNTEAFF	TGTGCCAGCACTACAAACACTGAAGCTTTCTTT
TRBV28	.	.	TRBJ2-1	CASSFGLYNEQFF	TGTGCCAGCAGTTTCGGCCTCTACAATGAGCAGTTCTTC
TRBV5-8	TRBD1	once	TRBJ2-7	CASTLGRGSTYEQYF	TGTGCCAGCACCCTTGGCAGGGGGTCGACCTACGAGCAGTACTTC
TRBV28	.	few	TRBJ2-1	CASSRVGNEQFF	TGTGCCAGCAGTCGAGTGGGCAATGAGCAGTTCTTC
TRBV7-2	TRBD1	few	TRBJ1-2	CASSLARGRLYGYTF	TGTGCCAGCAGCTTAGCCAGGGGGCGTCTATATGGCTACACCTTC
TRBV7-9	TRBD2	few	TRBJ2-5	CASSLAGGETQYF	TGTGCCAGCAGTTTAGCGGGCGGGGAGACCCAGTACTTC
TRBV5-8	TRBD2	.	TRBJ2-1	CASSPAGGHEQFF	TGTGCCAGCAGTCCTGCGGGGGGTCACGAGCAGTTCTTC
TRBV4-3	TRBD2	.	TRBJ2-1	CASSQDPSGGRARRQFF	TGCGCCAGCAGCCAAGATCCTAGCGGCGGGAGGGCCCGTCGGCAGTTCTTC
TRBV9	TRBD1	.	TRBJ2-5	CASSRTGAQETQYF	TGTGCCAGCAGCAGGACAGGAGCGCAAGAGACCCAGTACTTC
TRBV28	TRBD1	few	TRBJ2-1	CASRQGGTYNEQFF	TGTGCCAGCAGACAGGGGGGCACCTACAATGAGCAGTTCTTC
TRBV5-1	.	.	TRBJ2-7	CASSLDEPYEQYF	TGCGCCAGCAGCTTAGATGAACCCTACGAGCAGTACTTC
TRBV27	TRBD2	.	TRBJ2-7	CASSSIAGAASNLYEQYF	TGTGCCAGCAGTTCCATAGCGGGAGCCGCCAGCAACCTCTACGAGCAGTACTTC
TRBV7-2	TRBD2	.	TRBJ2-7	CASSPNGRYYEQYF	TGTGCCAGCAGCCCTAACGGGAGGTACTACGAGCAGTACTTC
TRBV7-2	.	.	TRBJ1-2	CASSFVLDRSYGYTF	TGTGCCAGCAGCTTCGTACTGGACAGATCCTATGGCTACACCTTC
TRBV7-2	.	.	TRBJ2-1	CASSLARPDEQFF	TGTGCCAGCAGCTTAGCGCGTCCCGATGAGCAGTTCTTC
TRBV7-2	TRBD2	few	TRBJ2-5	CASSLSGRVETQYF	TGTGCCAGCAGCTTAAGCGGGAGGGTCGAGACCCAGTACTTC
TRBV14	.	.	TRBJ1-1	CASSQVFGRGDRENAEAFF	TGTGCCAGCAGCCAAGTATTTGGTAGGGGCGACCGCGAGAATGCTGAAGCTTTCTTT
TRBV2	TRBD1	few	TRBJ2-1	CASDRDVPPEQFF	TGTGCCAGCGACAGGGACGTACCCCCGGAGCAGTTCTTC
TRBV4-1	.	.	TRBJ2-1	CASSPGHRDNEQFF	TGCGCCAGCAGCCCGGGACATCGGGACAATGAGCAGTTCTTC
TRBV7-2	.	.	TRBJ2-5	CASSLAVGKQTQYF	TGTGCCAGCAGCTTAGCGGTAGGGAAACAGACCCAGTACTTC
TRBV4-2	.	.	TRBJ2-1	CASSQAVTRRSSSYNEQFF	TGTGCCAGCAGCCAAGCGGTCACCCGGAGGTCGAGCTCCTACAATGAGCAGTTCTTC
TRBV5-6	.	.	TRBJ2-1	CASSLWVLQYNEQFF	TGTGCCAGCAGCTTGTGGGTTCTGCAATACAATGAGCAGTTCTTC
TRBV4-3	TRBD1	few	TRBJ1-3	CASSRGTGGTGNTIYF	TGCGCCAGCAGCCGAGGGACAGGGGGCACTGGAAACACCATATATTTT
TRBV19	.	.	TRBJ2-3	CASTPGPSTDTQYF	TGTGCCAGCACCCCGGGACCTAGCACAGATACGCAGTATTTT
TRBV15	.	.	TRBJ2-7	CATSRDRTVVGSYEQYF	TGTGCCACCAGCAGAGATCGGACCGTCGTCGGGTCCTACGAGCAGTACTTC
TRBV28	TRBD2	few	TRBJ2-1	CASSLRLARNEQFF	TGTGCCAGCAGTCTCAGACTAGCGAGGAATGAGCAGTTCTTC
TRBV5-4	.	few	TRBJ2-3	CASSRTISTDTQYF	TGTGCCAGCAGCCGGACTATTAGCACAGATACGCAGTATTTT